Presented here are 30 T cell receptor beta chains from one specimen sequenced in a study of blood T cell repertoires in COVID-19. TCRdb's table, derived via immunoSEQ multiplex PCR, lists solely in-frame clones and lacks some. The data hold roughly 91,000 clones, with about four fifths observed a single time. Sequenced material: peripheral blood. All receptors come from a man aged 70 or older with active or convalescent COVID-19.

V usage is TRBV7-8 and J usage is TRBJ2-2; 16 bases agree with TRBD2. CDR1 is SGHVS, CDR2 FQNEAQ, per germline. The trim removed 4 bases at V and 7 bases at J, leaving 6 bases unmatched. CDR3 length: 17 amino acids. The CDR3 reads CASSSGTSGGAGGELFF. The CDR3 nucleotides are TGTGCCAGCAGCTCCGGGACTAGCGGGGGGGCAGGCGGGGAGCTGTTTTTT.

The rearrangement joins TRBV6-2 or TRBV6-3 to TRBJ1-2; a weak D match, TRBD1 (5 bases). With 3 bases removed from V and 7 bases from J, the gap between germline ends came to 12 bases. This CDR3 is 13 amino acids long. Germline loops: CDR1 MNHEY, CDR2 SVGEGT. In DNA, the CDR3 is TGTGCCAGCAGTTATGCAGGGAGGAGTGGCTACACCTTC. This sequence encodes CASSYAGRSGYTF.

This clone was detected only a few times. The chain employs TRBV4-1 and TRBJ2-2, with 15 bases lining up with TRBD2. J gave up 4 bases and V 4 bases, and 7 bases lay outside the gene matches. The CDR3 spans 18 residues. Germline V CDR1 and CDR2: MGHRA, YSYEKL. This CDR3 is CASSRYPGLAGGTGELFF. CDR3 nucleotides: TGCGCCAGCAGCCGATACCCGGGACTAGCGGGGGGCACCGGGGAGCTGTTTTTT.

J is TRBJ1-2 and V is TRBV6-5, with D possibly matching TRBD1 (5 bases). The ends were cut back, 5 bases at V and 5 bases at J, with 15 bases in the middle. This CDR3 has 14 amino acids. In germline, CDR1 is MNHEY, CDR2 SVGAGI. The CDR3 sequence is CASSRPGGGYGYTF. The CDR3 DNA is TGTGCCAGCAGTCGCCCGGGTGGGGGGTATGGCTACACCTTC.

The genes are TRBV6-1 and TRBJ1-5; possibly TRBD1 for D (5 bases). Per germline, CDR1 MNHNS and CDR2 SASEGT. This CDR3 is built from 16 residues. Trimming took 0 bases from V and 5 from J, leaving 14 bases between them. The CDR3 sequence is CASSEAGRVADQPQHF. The CDR3 bases are TGTGCCAGCAGTGAAGCGGGCAGGGTAGCAGATCAGCCCCAGCATTTT.

The rearrangement links TRBV30 to TRBJ2-7; the match to TRBD2 covers 13 bases. The J segment lost 1 base and the V segment lost 2 bases, leaving 5 bases of the junction unmatched. From germline, CDR1 is GTSNPN and CDR2 SVGIG (reference sequence). This CDR3 region has 16 residues. This chain's CDR3 is CAWSTTSGGKSYEQYF. Here the CDR3 DNA reads TGTGCCTGGAGTACGACTAGCGGGGGGAAGTCCTACGAGCAGTACTTC.

The gene calls are TRBV3-1 (or the pseudogene TRBV3-2) and TRBJ1-2; D remains unclear. The germline V gene has CDR1 LGHDT and CDR2 YNNKEL (reference sequence). The ends were cut back, 1 base at V and 3 bases at J, with 6 bases in the middle. The CDR3 has 13 residues. The CDR3 is CASSQVYYYGYTF. The CDR3, as DNA: TGTGCCAGCAGCCAAGTTTACTACTATGGCTACACCTTC.

This sequence joins TRBV7-2 and TRBJ2-1; 11 nucleotides line up with TRBD2. CDR3 size: 16 residues. Germline values: CDR1 SGHTA, CDR2 FQGNSA. V shed 5 bases, J shed 4 bases, and the junction held 7 bases outside the gene matches. CDR3 bases: TGTGCCAGCAGCACGAGACTAGCGGGAAAATACAATGAGCAGTTCTTC. Protein: CASSTRLAGKYNEQFF.

This clone was recorded only once. In DNA form, the CDR3 reads TGCGCCAGCAGCTTGACGGGGATGGGTCAGCCCCAGCATTTT. The encoded protein is CASSLTGMGQPQHF. J is TRBJ1-5 and V is TRBV5-1; D call uncertain. Trimming shortened V by 1 base and J by 6 bases, and 11 bases separated the two germline ends. CDR3 length equals 14 residues. The germline gives CDR1 SGHRS, CDR2 YFSETQ.

This clone was seen a handful of times. CDR3 sequence: CASSLATKNTGELFF. CDR3 sequence (DNA): TGTGCCAGCAGCTTGGCGACTAAGAACACCGGGGAGCTGTTTTTT. The genes are TRBV5-4 and TRBJ2-2; a weak D match, TRBD2 (5 bases). Germline V lookup: CDR1 SGHNT, CDR2 YYREEE (reference sequence). The CDR3 runs 15 residues. V was shortened by 0 bases and J by 1 base, with 7 bases between the two germline ends.

J is TRBJ2-1 and V is TRBV11-3; TRBD1 is a possible D gene (5 bases). Germline loops: CDR1 SGHNT, CDR2 YENEEA. The ends were cut back, 5 bases at V and 0 bases at J, with 14 bases in the middle. The CDR3 length is 16 residues. The CDR3 here is CASSLDSSSSYNEQFF. Written as DNA, the CDR3 is TGTGCCAGCAGCCTTGACAGTTCCAGCTCCTACAATGAGCAGTTCTTC.

The chain carries TRBV6-5 and TRBJ2-7; 10 bases fit TRBD2. Germline-derived CDR1 and CDR2 are MNHEY and SVGAGI. With V trimmed by 5 bases and J by 3 bases, 4 bases remained unmatched. The CDR3 loop spans 14 amino acids. CDR3: CASSPQRGGYEQYF. The CDR3 DNA follows: TGTGCCAGCAGTCCCCAGCGGGGGGGCTACGAGCAGTACTTC.

V gene TRBV6-6 combines with J gene TRBJ2-1; 10 bases are shared with TRBD1. In germline, CDR1 is MNHNY, CDR2 SVGAGI (reference sequence). CDR3 size: 14 residues. V lost 6 bases and J lost 7; bases outside the gene matches: 6. CDR3 DNA: TGTGCCAGCAGCCTCTGGACAGGGGGAAATGAGCAGTTCTTC. Its protein is CASSLWTGGNEQFF.

The gene calls are TRBV28 and TRBJ2-1; D might be TRBD1 (6 bases). Germline-derived CDR1 and CDR2 are MDHEN and SYDVKM. V shed 6 bases and J shed 7 bases, with 10 bases lying between them. This CDR3 has 12 residues. CDR3 nucleotide sequence: TGTGCCAGCAGACTCACAGGGAATGAGCAGTTCTTC. It specifies CASRLTGNEQFF. Together with reference TRBV28 and TRBJ2-1, the CDR3 gives the full variable domain: DVKVTQSSRYLVKRTGEKVFLECVQDMDHENMFWYRQDPGLGLRLIYFSYDVKMKEKGDIPEGYSVSREKKERFSLILESASTNQTSMYLCASRLTGNEQFFGPGTRLTVL.

The rearrangement links TRBV21-1 to TRBJ2-7; TRBD2, the table's D call, lacks a check against the DNA. TRBV21-1 is a documented pseudogene. The CDR3 is made up of 14 amino acids. CDR3 amino acids: CASRVSGIYYEQYF. CDR3 DNA sequence: TGTGCCAGCAGGGTGTCGGGGATTTACTACGAGCAGTACTTC.

This clone came up once. The chain employs TRBV18 and TRBJ1-3; D ambiguous. CDR1 is KGHSH, CDR2 LQKENI, per germline. V was trimmed by 6 bases and J by 3 bases, leaving 3 bases between them. The CDR3 extends over 11 amino acids. CDR3 DNA: TGTGCCAGCTCCGGTGGAAACACCATATATTTT. This gives the protein CASSGGNTIYF.

V gene TRBV10-3 combines with J gene TRBJ1-2, with TRBD1 matching over 10 bases. Trimming took 3 bases from V and 7 from J; bases not matched to a gene: 5. This CDR3 has 14 amino acids. Germline assignment: CDR1 ENHRY and CDR2 SYGVKD. The CDR3 here is CAISDQGQGTGYTF. CDR3 nucleotide sequence: TGTGCCATCAGTGACCAGGGACAGGGGACTGGCTACACCTTC.

The chain couples TRBV15 to TRBJ2-4, with D tentatively TRBD1 (6 bases). Trimming pared 1 base from V and 0 bases from J, leaving 10 bases between. Germline values: CDR1 LNHNV, CDR2 YYDKDF (reference sequence). CDR3 size: 16 residues. The CDR3 spells CATSRVGGLAKNIQYF. Written as DNA, the CDR3 is TGTGCCACCAGCAGAGTAGGGGGTTTAGCCAAAAACATTCAGTACTTC. Based on the CDR3 plus reference TRBV15 and TRBJ2-4, the full variable domain is DAMVIQNPRYQVTQFGKPVTLSCSQTLNHNVMYWYQQKSSQAPKLLFHYYDKDFNNEADTPDNFQSRRPNTSFCFLDIRSPGLGDTAMYLCATSRVGGLAKNIQYFGAGTRLSVL.

The chain combines TRBV5-1 with TRBJ2-7; tentative D call: TRBD2 (5 bases). The length of the CDR3 is 14 residues. V dropped 4 bases and J dropped 0 bases, with 11 bases sitting between them. CDR1 SGHRS and CDR2 YFSETQ come from the germline V gene. CDR3 DNA sequence: TGCGCCAGCAGCACGACTACCAGCTCCTACGAGCAGTACTTC. Encoded protein: CASSTTTSSYEQYF. The variable domain in full, with the rest retrieved from reference TRBV5-1 and TRBJ2-7, is KAGVTQTPRYLIKTRGQQVTLSCSPISGHRSVSWYQQTPGQGLQFLFEYFSETQRNKGNFPGRFSGRQFSNSRSEMNVSTLELGDSALYLCASSTTTSSYEQYFGPGTRLTVT.

CDR3 residues: CASSLAQGVGTEAFF. The CDR3 nucleotides read TGTGCCAGCAGCTTAGCGCAGGGTGTGGGGACTGAAGCTTTCTTT. The chain uses TRBV7-2 and TRBJ1-1; TRBD1 is a possible D gene (5 bases). V was cut by 0 bases and J by 5 bases, with 13 bases left in between. The germline gives CDR1 SGHTA, CDR2 FQGNSA. The CDR3 length is 15 residues.

V is TRBV27 and J is TRBJ2-2, with D tentatively TRBD1 (6 bases). CDR1 MNHEY and CDR2 SMNVEV come from the germline V gene (reference sequence). The CDR3 loop spans 15 amino acids. V was shortened by 8 bases and J by 5 bases, with 18 bases between the two germline ends. CDR3 in amino acids: CASGGLYGNTGELFF. Written as DNA, the CDR3 is TGTGCCAGCGGGGGCCTGTATGGGAATACCGGGGAGCTGTTTTTT.

The J gene is TRBJ1-5, the V gene TRBV10-3, with a possible D match to TRBD1 (6 bases). The CDR3 runs to 14 residues. Per germline, CDR1 ENHRY and CDR2 SYGVKD. V was cut by 4 bases and J by 4 bases, with 11 bases left in between. The CDR3 sequence: CAISGGGRNQPQHF. CDR3 bases: TGTGCCATCAGTGGGGGGGGGCGGAATCAGCCCCAGCATTTT.

This clone was detected only once. The gene calls are TRBV6-5 and TRBJ1-4; D gene uncertain. Trimming took off 6 bases at V and 6 bases at J, with 14 bases between the two ends. Germline V CDR1 and CDR2: MNHEY, SVGAGI. This CDR3 spans 14 amino acids. CDR3 loop: CASRNRRRDEKLFF. CDR3 nucleotides: TGTGCCAGCAGGAATAGGCGCCGGGATGAAAAACTGTTTTTT.

This clone was counted once. The chain recombines TRBV7-9 with TRBJ2-7, with D tentatively TRBD1 (6 bases). The CDR3 has 13 amino acids. Germline CDR1 and CDR2: SEHNR and FQNEAQ (reference sequence). Trimming removed 3 bases at V and 2 bases at J, with 8 bases between. The CDR3 nucleotides read TGTGCCAGCAGCTTGACAGGTGCCTACGAGCAGTACTTC. Its translation: CASSLTGAYEQYF.

This clone was counted once. The V gene is TRBV5-4, the J gene TRBJ2-7, with TRBD2 as a possible D gene (6 bases). CDR1 and CDR2 from the germline V gene are SGHNT and YYREEE (reference sequence). CDR3 length: 15 amino acids. V lost 3 bases and J 0 bases, leaving 13 bases between the germline ends. The CDR3 here is CASSWGVGSSYEQYF. CDR3 coding DNA: TGTGCCAGCAGCTGGGGGGTAGGAAGCTCCTACGAGCAGTACTTC.

The gene calls are TRBV18 and TRBJ2-6; D perhaps matches TRBD2 (5 bases). V was cut by 2 bases and J by 4 bases, with 12 bases left in between. The length of the CDR3 is 16 residues. The germline gives CDR1 KGHSH, CDR2 LQKENI. In DNA form, the CDR3 reads TGTGCCAGCTCACCAATGAGGGTTTCAGGGGCCAACGTCCTGACTTTC. Residues: CASSPMRVSGANVLTF.

This sequence joins TRBV28 and TRBJ2-1; 13 bases fit TRBD2. The CDR3 runs 16 residues. V was clipped by 4 bases and J by 7 bases; unmatched bases: 7. CDR1 and CDR2 from the germline V gene are MDHEN and SYDVKM. For the CDR3, the DNA is TGTGCCAGCAGTTCACTAGCGGGGGGGCATTTTAATGAGCAGTTCTTC. Amino acids: CASSSLAGGHFNEQFF.

The rearrangement joins TRBV28 to TRBJ2-7; 8 nucleotides agree with TRBD1. Trimming took 5 bases from V and 2 from J; bases not matched to a gene: 5. The CDR3 has 14 amino acids. CDR1 is MDHEN and CDR2 is SYDVKM in the germline V gene. CDR3 residues: CASSILQGAYEQYF. Written as DNA, the CDR3 is TGTGCCAGCAGTATCCTACAGGGGGCCTACGAGCAGTACTTC.

The chain couples TRBV3-1 (or the pseudogene TRBV3-2) to TRBJ2-2, with unresolved D. The CDR3 extends over 13 amino acids. Germline values: CDR1 LGHDT, CDR2 YNNKEL (reference sequence). Trimming removed 6 bases at V and 6 bases at J, with 11 bases between. The CDR3 loop is CASRMTESGELFF. CDR3 DNA sequence: TGTGCCAGCAGGATGACGGAGTCCGGGGAGCTGTTTTTT.

This clone was observed a handful of times. V gene TRBV18 combines with J gene TRBJ1-5, with 7 bases fitting TRBD1. Germline V CDR1 and CDR2: KGHSH, LQKENI. The CDR3 runs 13 residues. Germline trimming cut 5 bases from V and 8 bases from J; bases unmatched to any gene: 6. DNA of the CDR3: TGTGCCAGCTCAGGGATCCAGGGGGAGCCCCAGCATTTT. Translation: CASSGIQGEPQHF.